This T cell receptor (beta chain) was identified during a study of shared clonotypes between healthy human individuals. The CDR3 is made up of 14 amino acids. The germline gives CDR1 MNHEY, CDR2 SVGAGI. V lost 6 bases to trimming and J lost 2 bases, with 12 bases between them. The assay was immunoSEQ multiplex PCR, and TCRdb's table has in-frame clones only and misses some. The sample carries about 1.1 million clones, approximately 80% recorded once. This chain joins TRBV6-5 and TRBJ2-3, with D perhaps TRBD2 (5 bases). The sequencing input was memory CD4+ T cells from PBMCs. Subset meaning: CD45RA-negative fraction. The TCR comes from a man aged 18 to 29 in good health. Some clones in this sample may be carry-over from other donors' samples. The CDR3 spells CASRRGLNTDTQYF. CDR3 coding DNA: TGTGCCAGCAGGCGCGGACTTAACACAGATACGCAGTATTTT.